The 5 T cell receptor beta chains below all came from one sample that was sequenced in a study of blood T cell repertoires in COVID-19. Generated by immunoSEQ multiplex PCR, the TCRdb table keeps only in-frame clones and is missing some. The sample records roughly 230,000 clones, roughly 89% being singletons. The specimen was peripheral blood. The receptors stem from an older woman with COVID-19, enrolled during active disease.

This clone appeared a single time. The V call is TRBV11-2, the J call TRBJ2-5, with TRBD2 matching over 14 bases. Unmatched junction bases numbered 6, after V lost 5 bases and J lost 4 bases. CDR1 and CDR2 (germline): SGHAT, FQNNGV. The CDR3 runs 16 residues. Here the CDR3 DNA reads TGTGCCAGCAGCAAGGGACTAGCGGGGGTGTCAGAGACCCAGTACTTC. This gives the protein CASSKGLAGVSETQYF.

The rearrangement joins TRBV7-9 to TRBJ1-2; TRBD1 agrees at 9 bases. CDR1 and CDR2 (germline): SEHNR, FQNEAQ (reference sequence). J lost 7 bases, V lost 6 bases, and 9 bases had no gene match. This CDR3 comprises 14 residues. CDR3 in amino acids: CASSRGDRVFGYTF. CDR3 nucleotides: TGTGCCAGCAGTCGGGGGGACAGGGTATTTGGCTACACCTTC.

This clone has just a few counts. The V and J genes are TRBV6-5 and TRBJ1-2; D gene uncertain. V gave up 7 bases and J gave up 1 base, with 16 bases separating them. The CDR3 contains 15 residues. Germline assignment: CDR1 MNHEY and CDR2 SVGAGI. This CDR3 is CASILVQHNNYGYTF. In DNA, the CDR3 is TGTGCCAGCATATTAGTACAGCACAATAACTATGGCTACACCTTC.

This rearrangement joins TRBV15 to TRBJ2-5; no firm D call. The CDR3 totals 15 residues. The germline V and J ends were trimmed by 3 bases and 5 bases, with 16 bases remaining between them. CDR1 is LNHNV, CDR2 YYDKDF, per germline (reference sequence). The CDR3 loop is CATSRVQQGRETQYF. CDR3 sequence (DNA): TGTGCCACCAGCAGGGTGCAACAAGGCAGGGAGACCCAGTACTTC.

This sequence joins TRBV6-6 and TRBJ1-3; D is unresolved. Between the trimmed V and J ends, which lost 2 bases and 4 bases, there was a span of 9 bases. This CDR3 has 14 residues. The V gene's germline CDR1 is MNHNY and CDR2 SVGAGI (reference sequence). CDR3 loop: CASSYGQSGNTIYF. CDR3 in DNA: TGTGCCAGCAGTTACGGCCAGTCAGGAAACACCATATATTTT.